The rows below give T cell receptor beta chains drawn from one sample of a study of blood T cell repertoires in COVID-19. Generated by immunoSEQ multiplex PCR, the TCRdb table keeps only in-frame clones and is missing some. The table records about 160,000 clones, 70% to 80% of them present only once. Material for sequencing was peripheral blood. Receptor source: a man in his 60s with acute or convalescent COVID-19. CDR3s leave out the opening cysteine and the closing phenylalanine or tryptophan.

TRBV9 ASSVDMGAPAEQF
TRBV7-9 ASSFEANSYEQY
TRBV18 ASSLRQVSNTEAF
TRBV6-6 ASSRDILYSYNSPLH
TRBV30 AWTLSGGRTSTDTQY
TRBV12-3/TRBV12-4 ASSSGVLETQY
TRBV5-5 ASSYNRDRAYEQY
TRBV12-3/TRBV12-4 ASSYVVNTEAF
TRBV11-2 ASSLSLSSYNSPLH
TRBV5-1 ASSLDQAFYGYT
TRBV9 ASSTRTSGGAVPDTQY
TRBV9 ASSVEGANTEAF
TRBV6-1 ASSDLGTEAF
TRBV29-1 SVAARDRGYEQY
TRBV6-5 ASWTSYEQY
TRBV13 ASREGLGNEKLF
TRBV6-6 ASTDRAVGNTEAF
TRBV7-2 ASRPGTGLNSPLH
TRBV18 ASSPAVSYGSNTEAF
TRBV18 ASSPNTQGYSGNTIY
TRBV3-1/TRBV3-2 ASSQGGRLRGANVLT
TRBV6-5 ASLVTSVNTEAF
TRBV19 ASSMSGNEKLF
TRBV6-5 ASSYSGGGEAF
TRBV19 ASSRVEGGNSPLH
TRBV7-3 ASSLTGGRGPYEQY
TRBV12-3/TRBV12-4 ASSLTGTEQY
TRBV12-5 ASGLGTGGHSPLH
TRBV29-1 SVRQETNYGYT
TRBV6-2/TRBV6-3 ASSYFTYTDTQY
TRBV5-4 ASSLAGSGGAVTQY